Following are 31 T cell receptor beta chains from one sample sequenced in a study of blood T cell repertoires in COVID-19. The assay was immunoSEQ multiplex PCR, and TCRdb's table has in-frame clones only and misses some. The table records 150,000 to 200,000 clones, about 87% of them present only once. The sequencing sample was made of peripheral blood. The source of these receptors is a young woman who had recovered from COVID-19.

This clone has a count of ten or more. This rearrangement joins TRBV7-9 to TRBJ2-1, with TRBD2 matching 10 bases. The CDR3 is 16 residues long. Germline V gene sequence: CDR1 SEHNR, CDR2 FQNEAQ (reference sequence). V shed 1 base and J 6 bases; nucleotides not matched to a gene: 6. The CDR3 nucleotides are TGTGCCAGCAGCTTAGTCGCTAGCGGGAGTCTCAATGAGCAGTTCTTC. Amino acid sequence: CASSLVASGSLNEQFF.

This chain connects TRBV15 to TRBJ2-3; possible D gene TRBD1, 5 bases. Trimming left V 0 bases short and J 1 base short, with 5 bases between. This CDR3 region has 14 residues. Germline CDR1 LNHNV, CDR2 YYDKDF (reference sequence). CDR3 in DNA: TGTGCCACCAGCAGAGAAGGGGGCACAGATACGCAGTATTTT. Translating gives CATSREGGTDTQYF.

The chain employs TRBV9 and TRBJ2-2; unclear D gene. CDR1 and CDR2 from the germline V gene are SGDLS and YYNGEE. Trimming left V 6 bases short and J 7 bases short, with 13 bases between. This CDR3 region has 13 residues. CDR3 sequence reads: CASNLAASGELFF. The CDR3 DNA sequence: TGTGCCAGCAACCTGGCGGCTAGCGGGGAGCTGTTTTTT.

The gene calls are TRBV7-2 and TRBJ1-4; 8 bases agree with TRBD1. Trimming at V came to 4 bases and at J to 7 bases, leaving 5 bases not matched to a gene. The CDR3 contains 14 residues. Germline V gene lookup returns CDR1 SGHTA and CDR2 FQGNSA. CDR3 in DNA: TGTGCCAGCAGCTCGGACAGGGAGGCTGAAAAACTGTTTTTT. This sequence encodes CASSSDREAEKLFF.

The genes are TRBV27 and TRBJ1-2; TRBD1 agrees at 8 bases. The length of the CDR3 is 14 residues. Germline loops: CDR1 MNHEY, CDR2 SMNVEV (reference sequence). V was pared by 6 bases and J by 5 bases, with 8 bases of the junction left unmatched. CDR3 in amino acids: CASSSRTGRYGYTF. The CDR3 nucleotides read TGTGCCAGCAGCTCAAGGACAGGGAGGTATGGCTACACCTTC.

The chain carries TRBV19 and TRBJ2-2; D may be TRBD2 (7 bases). Between the trimmed V and J ends, which lost 3 bases and 5 bases, there was a span of 13 bases. Germline values: CDR1 LNHDA, CDR2 SQIVND (reference sequence). This CDR3 spans 15 amino acids. The CDR3 spells CASSILGRGTGELFF. The CDR3 DNA is TGTGCCAGTAGTATCTTAGGGAGGGGGACCGGGGAGCTGTTTTTT. Full variable domain (outside the CDR3, taken from reference TRBV19 and TRBJ2-2): DGGITQSPKYLFRKEGQNVTLSCEQNLNHDAMYWYRQDPGQGLRLIYYSQIVNDFQKGDIAEGYSVSREKKESFPLTVTSAQKNPTAFYLCASSILGRGTGELFFGEGSRLTVL.

The chain recombines TRBV4-3 with TRBJ1-2, with a weak D call TRBD1 (6 bases). The CDR3 is 14 amino acids. CDR1 is LGHNA, CDR2 YSLEER, per germline. Trimming removed 4 bases from V and 4 bases from J, with 13 bases in between. This chain's CDR3 is CASSREQGSYGYTF. In DNA form, the CDR3 reads TGCGCCAGCAGCCGCGAACAGGGAAGCTATGGCTACACCTTC.

The count of this clone is one. V usage is TRBV2 and J usage is TRBJ2-5, with TRBD2 identical over 13 bases. V dropped 6 bases and J dropped 2; count of bases not matched to a gene: 3. CDR1 is SNHLY and CDR2 is FYNNEI in the germline V gene. CDR3 length equals 15 residues. The CDR3 protein is CASRRLAGGQETQYF. Here the CDR3 DNA reads TGTGCCAGCAGAAGACTAGCGGGGGGACAAGAGACCCAGTACTTC.

The chain couples TRBV18 to TRBJ1-5, with 7 positions matching TRBD1. The V and J ends lost 3 bases and 12 bases, in that order; junction bases with no gene match: 11. Germline V gives CDR1 KGHSH, CDR2 LQKENI. The CDR3 consists of 14 residues. CDR3 residues: CASSPDRANVGQHF. CDR3 bases: TGTGCCAGCTCACCCGACAGGGCCAATGTTGGCCAGCATTTT.

This clone was recorded a few times. The rearrangement links TRBV4-3 to TRBJ2-7; 8 bases map to TRBD2. Germline CDR1 and CDR2: LGHNA and YSLEER. The CDR3 is made up of 15 amino acids. V was clipped by 4 bases and J by 2 bases; unmatched bases: 7. The CDR3 here is CASSLERGLTYEQYF. The DNA of the CDR3 is TGCGCCAGCAGCCTCGAGCGGGGGCTGACCTACGAGCAGTACTTC.

CDR3 coding DNA: TGCGCCAGCAGCCAAGATAATGACCGGACAGTAGCCAAAAACATTCAGTACTTC. Translating it yields CASSQDNDRTVAKNIQYF. The chain uses TRBV4-3 and TRBJ2-4, with a weak D call TRBD1 (6 bases). Deletions cut 0 bases from V and 0 bases from J, with 15 bases between. The CDR3 is 18 amino acids. The germline V gene encodes CDR1 LGHNA and CDR2 YSLEER.

V usage is TRBV27 and J usage is TRBJ1-2; possible D gene TRBD1, 5 bases. The CDR3 length is 11 residues. Trimming left V 5 bases short and J 7 bases short, with 8 bases between. Germline V gene lookup returns CDR1 MNHEY and CDR2 SMNVEV (reference sequence). CDR3 nucleotides: TGTGCCAGCAGTGGGGGAGGTGGCTACACCTTC. Protein: CASSGGGGYTF.

The chain combines TRBV15 with TRBJ2-2; 9 positions match TRBD1. V was clipped by 5 bases and J by 2 bases; unmatched bases: 3. The CDR3 sequence is 15 residues long. Per the germline V gene, CDR1 is LNHNV and CDR2 is YYDKDF (reference sequence). The CDR3 nucleotides are TGTGCCACCAGCGAGGACAGGGGAAACACCGGGGAGCTGTTTTTT. It is translated as CATSEDRGNTGELFF.

The gene calls are TRBV5-4 and TRBJ2-3; D perhaps matches TRBD2 (6 bases). CDR1 is SGHNT, CDR2 YYREEE, per germline (reference sequence). Trimming removed 2 bases at V and 4 bases at J, with 14 bases between. The CDR3 sequence is 15 residues long. CDR3 in amino acids: CASSFRVGGADTQYF. CDR3 bases: TGTGCCAGCAGCTTTCGCGTCGGGGGAGCAGATACGCAGTATTTT.

The rearrangement uses TRBV5-1 and TRBJ2-5; 7 bases are shared with TRBD2. The CDR3 loop spans 16 amino acids. Germline assignment: CDR1 SGHRS and CDR2 YFSETQ. Trimming at V came to 0 bases and at J to 5 bases, leaving 10 bases not matched to a gene. The CDR3 region is CASSLAGRMRGETQYF. DNA for the CDR3: TGCGCCAGCAGCTTGGCAGGAAGGATGCGGGGGGAGACCCAGTACTTC.

V is TRBV7-2 and J is TRBJ1-5, with TRBD1 matching 10 bases. The CDR3 extends over 15 amino acids. The V gene end was trimmed by 4 bases and the J gene end by 1 base; junction bases not matched to a gene: 1. Germline CDR1 reads SGHTA; CDR2 reads FQGNSA. The CDR3 DNA reads TGTGCCAGCAGCTGGGGACAGGGGAGCAATCAGCCCCAGCATTTT. This encodes CASSWGQGSNQPQHF.

The chain has TRBV11-2 and TRBJ2-1, with a possible D match to TRBD2 (7 bases). Trimming pared 5 bases from V and 6 bases from J, leaving 11 bases between. CDR3 length: 13 amino acids. The germline gives CDR1 SGHAT, CDR2 FQNNGV. Here the CDR3 reads CASSLAGANEQFF. The CDR3 region has the DNA TGTGCCAGCAGCCTCGCGGGGGCCAATGAGCAGTTCTTC.

This rearrangement joins TRBV7-3 to TRBJ2-1, with 8 bases identical to TRBD2. The CDR3 has 14 residues. The trim removed 4 bases at V and 7 bases at J, leaving 6 bases unmatched. The germline CDR1 and CDR2 sequences are SGHTA and FQGTGA. Here the CDR3 DNA reads TGTGCCAGCAGCTCAGGACTAGCTCAAAATGAGCAGTTCTTC. Translation: CASSSGLAQNEQFF.

The CDR3 is CASSLTQGPGNTIYF. The CDR3 DNA is TGTGCCAGCAGCCTGACACAGGGCCCTGGAAACACCATATATTTT. The rearrangement uses TRBV3-1 (or the pseudogene TRBV3-2) and TRBJ1-3, with D tentatively TRBD1 (6 bases). The CDR3 length is 15 residues. CDR1 is LGHDT and CDR2 is YNNKEL in the germline V gene (reference sequence). V gave up 4 bases and J gave up 2 bases, with 12 bases separating them.

This rearrangement joins TRBV5-1 to TRBJ1-6; tentative D call: TRBD1 (5 bases). CDR1 is SGHRS, CDR2 YFSETQ, per germline. V lost 0 bases to trimming and J lost 8 bases, with 15 bases between them. This CDR3 is 16 amino acids long. CDR3 nucleotides: TGCGCCAGCAGCTTGGCCCAGGGCGCGGCGGATTCACCCCTCCACTTT. It translates to CASSLAQGAADSPLHF.

Note on this clone: The junction shows a germline mismatch at one end, possibly a read error. V usage is TRBV13 and J usage is TRBJ2-7; D may be TRBD2 (5 bases). CDR3 size: 12 residues. The germline CDR1 and CDR2 sequences are PRHDT and FYEKMQ (reference sequence). CDR3 loop: CASSLGSYEQYF. The CDR3 DNA is TGTGCCAGCAGCCTAGGGAGCTACGAGCAGTACTTC.

The chain joins TRBV19 to TRBJ1-5, with D unresolved. Looked up from germline, CDR1 is LNHDA and CDR2 is SQIVND (reference sequence). The CDR3 runs 13 residues. Trimming cost V 3 bases and J 0 bases, with 3 bases left between them. Written as DNA, the CDR3 is TGTGCCAGTAGTATGAGTAGCAATCAGCCCCAGCATTTT. It codes for CASSMSSNQPQHF. Based on the CDR3 plus reference TRBV19 and TRBJ1-5, the full variable domain is DGGITQSPKYLFRKEGQNVTLSCEQNLNHDAMYWYRQDPGQGLRLIYYSQIVNDFQKGDIAEGYSVSREKKESFPLTVTSAQKNPTAFYLCASSMSSNQPQHFGDGTRLSIL.

The rearrangement joins TRBV27 to TRBJ1-3; perhaps TRBD1 as D (6 bases). V shed 4 bases and J shed 0 bases, with 13 bases lying between them. Germline CDR1 is MNHEY and CDR2 is SMNVEV (reference sequence). This CDR3 has 16 amino acids. Here the CDR3 reads CASSSLDRSSGNTIYF. In nucleotides, the CDR3 is TGTGCCAGCAGTTCCTTGGACAGATCCTCTGGAAACACCATATATTTT.

The gene calls are TRBV19 and TRBJ1-1; 7 nucleotides line up with TRBD1. Trimming cost V 5 bases and J 6 bases; bases outside gene matches: 15. Germline V gene data show CDR1 as LNHDA and CDR2 as SQIVND (reference sequence). The CDR3 spans 16 residues. DNA for the CDR3: TGTGCCAGTAGTTCGGACAGGTGGACGCTAACTTCTGAAGCTTTCTTT. Its translation is CASSSDRWTLTSEAFF.

The rearrangement uses TRBV2 and TRBJ2-1; 12 bases are shared with TRBD2. CDR1 and CDR2 from the germline V gene are SNHLY and FYNNEI. The CDR3 has 16 residues. J lost 9 bases, V lost 1 base, and 7 bases had no gene match. Here the CDR3 reads CASSEDRLAGVSEQFF. The CDR3 nucleotides read TGTGCCAGCAGTGAAGACAGACTAGCGGGAGTTAGTGAGCAGTTCTTC.

This sequence joins TRBV7-7 and TRBJ2-2, with 8 positions matching TRBD1. V was clipped by 0 bases and J by 1 base; unmatched bases: 10. Germline CDR1 and CDR2: SSHAT and FNYEAQ (reference sequence). This CDR3 comprises 19 residues. CDR3 protein: CASSLAFPTGTGNTGELFF. The CDR3 nucleotides are TGTGCCAGCAGCTTAGCGTTCCCTACCGGGACAGGGAACACCGGGGAGCTGTTTTTT. The full variable domain, in which reference TRBV7-7 and TRBJ2-2 provide the parts outside the CDR3, is GAGVSQSPRYKVTKRGQDVTLRCDPISSHATLYWYQQALGQGPEFLTYFNYEAQPDKSGLPSDRFSAERPEGSISTLTIQRTEQRDSAMYRCASSLAFPTGTGNTGELFFGEGSRLTVL.

In this sample, this clone turned up a few times. The chain combines TRBV27 with TRBJ2-3; TRBD2 matches at 10 bases. The CDR3 is made up of 15 amino acids. Germline-derived CDR1 and CDR2 are MNHEY and SMNVEV (reference sequence). V was clipped by 8 bases and J by 4 bases; unmatched bases: 9. In DNA, the CDR3 is TGTGCCAGCTCGACTAAAGCGGGAGGGGCAGATACGCAGTATTTT. It yields the protein CASSTKAGGADTQYF.

The V call is TRBV7-3, the J call TRBJ2-3; 7 bases line up with TRBD2. Per germline, CDR1 SGHTA and CDR2 FQGTGA. This CDR3 has 15 amino acids. The J segment lost 6 bases and the V segment lost 1 base, leaving 7 bases of the junction unmatched. The CDR3 bases are TGTGCCAGCAGCTTAAACTCCCGGGGAGGGGATACGCAGTATTTT. Translating it yields CASSLNSRGGDTQYF.

The chain uses TRBV27 and TRBJ2-2; D not resolved. CDR1 and CDR2 (germline): MNHEY, SMNVEV (reference sequence). This CDR3 has 14 amino acids. V was pared by 2 bases and J by 4 bases, with 8 bases between. This chain's CDR3 is CASSLAGITGELFF. The DNA of the CDR3 is TGTGCCAGCAGTTTAGCAGGCATCACCGGGGAGCTGTTTTTT.

V is TRBV9 and J is TRBJ2-5, with 9 bases that match TRBD1. V was clipped by 3 bases and J by 4 bases; unmatched bases: 7. The CDR3 runs 15 residues. Germline V CDR1 and CDR2: SGDLS, YYNGEE. CDR3 in DNA: TGTGCCAGCAGCGGGATACAGGGGGCTTCAGAGACCCAGTACTTC. It encodes CASSGIQGASETQYF.

This chain links TRBV6-4 with TRBJ2-7, with 11 bases identical to TRBD2. Germline lookup yields CDR1 MRHNA and CDR2 SNTAGT. CDR3 length: 16 residues. The V and J ends lost 2 bases and 1 base, in that order; junction bases with no gene match: 4. CDR3 bases: TGTGCCAGCAGTGACCCGGGACTAGCGGATTCCTACGAGCAGTACGTC. This encodes CASSDPGLADSYEQYV.